This TCR beta chain was sequenced for a study of T cell repertoires in cytomegalovirus infection. General study results and limits: CMV-specific TCR beta clonotypes restricted by HLA-C dominated the ex vivo response.

This clonotype was recorded many times. Antigen: not known. The CDR3 loop spans 14 amino acids. Germline V gives CDR1 SGHNT, CDR2 YENEEA. Between the trimmed V and J ends, which lost 0 bases and 9 bases, there was a span of 12 bases. TCRdb re-called the reads through MiXCR, storing one row per CDR3 protein. The table shows 310,000 or so distinct CDR3 sequences, with about 9.2% occurring only once. The specimen was PBMCs. V gene TRBV11-3 combines with J gene TRBJ2-1, with D perhaps given as TRBD1 or TRBD2 (5 bases each). This clonotype was obtained from a human donor in good health (CMV status not recorded). Some clones in this sample may be carry-over from other donors' samples. The CDR3 spells CASSLDPGTGEQFF. CDR3 DNA: TGTGCCAGCAGCTTAGACCCGGGGACCGGTGAGCAGTTCTTC.